The 14 T cell receptor beta chains given below trace back to one sample, sequenced in a study of cytomegalovirus exposure and HLA in healthy donors. The study ran its PCR with 60 Vbeta and 13 Jbeta primers. Repertoires were generated with immunoSEQ multiplex PCR, while TCRdb's copy carries only in-frame clones and drops some. Among about 100,000 clones listed, 65% to 80% were seen once. The specimen was PBMCs. The receptor set was obtained from a man aged 50-59 years in good health and CMV-seronegative.

The gene calls are TRBV28 and TRBJ1-4, with D uncertain. Germline loops: CDR1 MDHEN, CDR2 SYDVKM. Deletions cut 8 bases from V and 6 bases from J, with 16 bases between. The CDR3 covers 14 residues. The CDR3 loop is CASLLSWEDEKLFF. As DNA, the CDR3 is TGTGCCAGCCTACTTAGTTGGGAGGATGAAAAACTGTTTTTT.

J is TRBJ2-7 and V is TRBV15; the D gene is possibly TRBD2 (5 bases). The V end lost 4 bases, the J end lost 3 bases, and 7 bases lay between the germline ends. Germline assignment: CDR1 LNHNV and CDR2 YYDKDF (reference sequence). The CDR3 is made up of 12 amino acids. The CDR3 sequence: CATSKRYYEQYF. In DNA form, the CDR3 reads TGTGCCACCAGCAAGCGGTACTACGAGCAGTACTTC.

V gene TRBV15 combines with J gene TRBJ2-2, with D maybe TRBD2 (7 bases). CDR3 length equals 16 residues. Germline V gene data show CDR1 as LNHNV and CDR2 as YYDKDF (reference sequence). V lost 9 bases and J 4 bases, leaving 21 bases between the germline ends. The DNA for the CDR3 is TGTGCCACGGGGGCGGGAGAGCGACGTGTCACCGGGGAGCTGTTTTTT. Its translation: CATGAGERRVTGELFF.

This sequence joins TRBV5-1 and TRBJ1-1; maybe TRBD1 (6 bases). The germline CDR1 and CDR2 sequences are SGHRS and YFSETQ. The CDR3 loop spans 15 amino acids. Trimming cost V 3 bases and J 6 bases, with 18 bases left between them. Written as DNA, the CDR3 is TGCGCCAGCAGCTCGTTTGTTGACAGGTCTTCTGAAGCTTTCTTT. Protein sequence: CASSSFVDRSSEAFF.

V and J are TRBV6-5 and TRBJ1-2, with 12 bases lining up with TRBD1. Germline CDR1 reads MNHEY; CDR2 reads SVGAGI. The junction had 6 bases not matched to a gene; V was cut back by 8 bases and J by 8 bases. This CDR3 region has 13 residues. CDR3 loop: CASRDRGQGGYTF. CDR3 coding DNA: TGTGCCAGCCGGGACAGGGGGCAGGGGGGCTACACCTTC.

Only a few counts were recorded for this clone. This rearrangement joins TRBV6-6 to TRBJ2-5; D may be TRBD2 (7 bases). The CDR3 is 14 amino acids. V was trimmed by 7 bases and J by 0 bases, leaving 12 bases between them. CDR1 and CDR2 (germline): MNHNY, SVGAGI (reference sequence). The CDR3 DNA is TGTGCCAGCAAAGGGGGGGGATACCAAGAGACCCAGTACTTC. Translating gives CASKGGGYQETQYF.

The V and J genes are TRBV7-2 and TRBJ1-1; tentatively, D is TRBD1 (5 bases). V was clipped by 5 bases and J by 0 bases, with 13 bases between them. The CDR3 covers 15 residues. Germline loops: CDR1 SGHTA, CDR2 FQGNSA. The CDR3 region is CASSPMAGMNTEAFF. CDR3 nucleotides: TGTGCCAGCAGCCCGATGGCAGGGATGAACACTGAAGCTTTCTTT. Full variable domain (remainder filled in from reference TRBV7-2 and TRBJ1-1): GAGVSQSPSNKVTEKGKDVELRCDPISGHTALYWYRQSLGQGLEFLIYFQGNSAPDKSGLPSDRFSAERTGGSVSTLTIQRTQQEDSAVYLCASSPMAGMNTEAFFGQGTRLTVV.

This rearrangement joins TRBV10-3 to TRBJ1-3; TRBD1 matches at 7 bases. Germline CDR1 is ENHRY and CDR2 is SYGVKD. V shed 6 bases, J shed 4 bases, and the junction held 6 bases outside the gene matches. The CDR3 loop spans 14 amino acids. In DNA form, the CDR3 reads TGTGCCATCAGGGTAACAGGGGCCGGAAACACCATATATTTT. Translated, it gives CAIRVTGAGNTIYF.

The V call is TRBV9, the J call TRBJ1-6, with D perhaps TRBD1 (6 bases). V gave up 3 bases and J gave up 10 bases, with 11 bases separating them. Germline assignment: CDR1 SGDLS and CDR2 YYNGEE. The CDR3 length is 13 residues. The CDR3 region is CASSAADSSPLHF. The CDR3 nucleotides read TGTGCCAGCAGCGCCGCGGACAGCTCACCCCTCCACTTT.

V gene TRBV4-3 combines with J gene TRBJ2-5, with D perhaps TRBD1 (6 bases). The length of the CDR3 is 15 residues. V shed 3 bases and J shed 2 bases, with 13 bases lying between them. Looked up from germline, CDR1 is LGHNA and CDR2 is YSLEER. CDR3 nucleotide sequence: TGCGCCAGCAGCCAGGGGGCGTCGGAGCAAGAGACCCAGTACTTC. This codes for CASSQGASEQETQYF.

The rearrangement links TRBV5-1 to TRBJ2-3; D gene unclear. Germline CDR1 and CDR2: SGHRS and YFSETQ. The CDR3 sequence is 12 residues long. The ends were cut back, 1 base at V and 7 bases at J, with 7 bases in the middle. CDR3 loop: CASSLTEHTQYF. DNA for the CDR3: TGCGCCAGCAGCTTGACAGAACATACGCAGTATTTT. Full variable domain (outside the CDR3, taken from reference TRBV5-1 and TRBJ2-3): KAGVTQTPRYLIKTRGQQVTLSCSPISGHRSVSWYQQTPGQGLQFLFEYFSETQRNKGNFPGRFSGRQFSNSRSEMNVSTLELGDSALYLCASSLTEHTQYFGPGTRLTVL.

The chain's CDR3 is CAWGLAGGTDTQYF. CDR3 DNA sequence: TGTGCCTGGGGACTAGCGGGGGGCACAGATACGCAGTATTTT. The chain uses TRBV30 and TRBJ2-3; 13 bases are a match to TRBD2. The CDR3 extends over 14 amino acids. V was pared by 5 bases and J by 1 base, with 0 bases of the junction left unmatched. The germline V gene has CDR1 GTSNPN and CDR2 SVGIG (reference sequence).

The rearrangement links TRBV5-4 to TRBJ1-2; TRBD1 might be the D (5 bases). The V gene lost 3 bases and the J gene lost 2 bases, with 11 bases spanning the gap. Germline values: CDR1 SGHNT, CDR2 YYREEE (reference sequence). This CDR3 comprises 14 residues. CDR3 sequence: CASSWMGRNYGYTF. In DNA, the CDR3 is TGTGCCAGCAGCTGGATGGGGCGAAACTATGGCTACACCTTC.

The chain has TRBV16 and TRBJ1-1; D gene ambiguous. The V gene lost 4 bases and the J gene lost 3 bases, with 9 bases spanning the gap. The V gene's germline CDR1 is KGHSY and CDR2 FQNENV. CDR3 length: 13 amino acids. The CDR3 DNA is TGTGCCAGCAGCCCTGGACTTCACACTGAAGCTTTCTTT. Residues: CASSPGLHTEAFF. Looking up the rest from reference TRBV16 and TRBJ1-1 gives the full variable domain: GEEVAQTPKHLVRGEGQKAKLYCAPIKGHSYVFWYQQVLKNEFKFLISFQNENVFDETGMPKERFSAKCLPNSPCSLEIQATKLEDSAVYFCASSPGLHTEAFFGQGTRLTVV.